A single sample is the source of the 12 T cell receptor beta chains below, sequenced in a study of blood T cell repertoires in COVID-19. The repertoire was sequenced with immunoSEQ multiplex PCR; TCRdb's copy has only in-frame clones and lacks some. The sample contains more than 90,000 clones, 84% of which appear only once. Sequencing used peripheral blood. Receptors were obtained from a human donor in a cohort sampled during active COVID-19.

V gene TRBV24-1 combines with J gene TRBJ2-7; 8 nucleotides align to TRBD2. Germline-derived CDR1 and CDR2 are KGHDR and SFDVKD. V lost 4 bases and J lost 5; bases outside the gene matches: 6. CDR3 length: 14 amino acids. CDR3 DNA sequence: TGTGCCACCAGTGACCCAAGCGGGAGAAACGAGCAGTACTTC. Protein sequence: CATSDPSGRNEQYF.

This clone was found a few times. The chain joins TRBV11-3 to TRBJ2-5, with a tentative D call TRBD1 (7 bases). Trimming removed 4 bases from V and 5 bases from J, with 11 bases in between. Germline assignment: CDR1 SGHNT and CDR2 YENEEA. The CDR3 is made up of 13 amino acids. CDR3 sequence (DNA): TGTGCCAGCAGCTCCAGGGGGGAGGAGACCCAGTACTTC. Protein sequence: CASSSRGEETQYF.

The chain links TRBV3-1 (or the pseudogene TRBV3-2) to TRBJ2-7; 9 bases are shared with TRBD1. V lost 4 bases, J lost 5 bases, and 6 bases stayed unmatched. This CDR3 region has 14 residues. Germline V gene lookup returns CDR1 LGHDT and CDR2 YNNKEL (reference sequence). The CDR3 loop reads CASSRPGTGNEQYF. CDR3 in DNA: TGTGCCAGCAGCCGACCTGGGACAGGGAACGAGCAGTACTTC.

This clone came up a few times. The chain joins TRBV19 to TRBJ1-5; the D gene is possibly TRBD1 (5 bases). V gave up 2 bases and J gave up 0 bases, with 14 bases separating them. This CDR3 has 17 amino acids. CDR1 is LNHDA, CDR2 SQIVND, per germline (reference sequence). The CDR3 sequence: CASSISGLTASNQPQHF. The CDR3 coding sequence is TGTGCCAGTAGTATATCCGGGTTGACAGCTAGCAATCAGCCCCAGCATTTT.

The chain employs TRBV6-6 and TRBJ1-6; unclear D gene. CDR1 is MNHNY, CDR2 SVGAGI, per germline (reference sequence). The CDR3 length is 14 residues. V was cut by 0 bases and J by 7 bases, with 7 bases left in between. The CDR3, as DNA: TGTGCCAGCAGTTACTCGGAGCGCAATTCACCCCTCCACTTT. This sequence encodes CASSYSERNSPLHF.

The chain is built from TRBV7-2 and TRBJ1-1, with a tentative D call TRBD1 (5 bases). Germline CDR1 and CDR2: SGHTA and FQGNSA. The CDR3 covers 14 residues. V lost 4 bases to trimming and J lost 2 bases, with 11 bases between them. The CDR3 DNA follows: TGTGCCAGCAGCTCCGTCAGGGCTAACACTGAAGCTTTCTTT. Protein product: CASSSVRANTEAFF.

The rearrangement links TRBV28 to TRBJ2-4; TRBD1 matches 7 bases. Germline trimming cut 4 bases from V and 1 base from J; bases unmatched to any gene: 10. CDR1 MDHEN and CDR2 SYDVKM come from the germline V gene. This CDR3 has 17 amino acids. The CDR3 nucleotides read TGTGCCAGCAGTTCCGATCCGGGCAGGGGGGCCAAAAACATTCAGTACTTC. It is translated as CASSSDPGRGAKNIQYF.

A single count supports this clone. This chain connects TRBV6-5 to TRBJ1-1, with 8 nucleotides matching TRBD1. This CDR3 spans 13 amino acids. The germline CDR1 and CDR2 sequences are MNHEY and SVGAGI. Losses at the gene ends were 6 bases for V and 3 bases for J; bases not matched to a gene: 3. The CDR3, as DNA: TGTGCCAGCAGGAACAGGGGGGACACTGAAGCTTTCTTT. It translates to CASRNRGDTEAFF.

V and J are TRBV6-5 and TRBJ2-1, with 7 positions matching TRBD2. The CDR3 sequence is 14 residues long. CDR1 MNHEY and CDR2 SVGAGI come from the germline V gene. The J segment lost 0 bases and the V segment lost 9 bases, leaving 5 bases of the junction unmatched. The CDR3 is CASAGGSSYNEQFF. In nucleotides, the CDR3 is TGTGCCAGTGCGGGCGGGAGCTCCTACAATGAGCAGTTCTTC.

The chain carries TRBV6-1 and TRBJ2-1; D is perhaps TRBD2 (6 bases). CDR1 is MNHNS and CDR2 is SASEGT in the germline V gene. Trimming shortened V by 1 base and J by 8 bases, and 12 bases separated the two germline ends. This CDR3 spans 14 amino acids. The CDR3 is CASSEGRGVHEQFF. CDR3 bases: TGTGCCAGCAGTGAAGGGAGGGGTGTCCATGAGCAGTTCTTC.

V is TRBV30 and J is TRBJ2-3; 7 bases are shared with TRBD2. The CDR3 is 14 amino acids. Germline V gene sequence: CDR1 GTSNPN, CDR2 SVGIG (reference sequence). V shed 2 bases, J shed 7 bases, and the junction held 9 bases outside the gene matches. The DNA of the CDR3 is TGTGCCTGGAGTCAAACTAGCGCCGTTTATACGCAGTATTTT. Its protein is CAWSQTSAVYTQYF.

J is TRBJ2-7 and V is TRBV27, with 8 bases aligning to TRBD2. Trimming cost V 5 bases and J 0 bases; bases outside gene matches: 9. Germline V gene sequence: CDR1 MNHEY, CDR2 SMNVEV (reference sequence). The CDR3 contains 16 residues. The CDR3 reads CASSVSGEGSSYEQYF. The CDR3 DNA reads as TGTGCCAGCAGTGTTAGCGGGGAGGGGAGCTCCTACGAGCAGTACTTC.